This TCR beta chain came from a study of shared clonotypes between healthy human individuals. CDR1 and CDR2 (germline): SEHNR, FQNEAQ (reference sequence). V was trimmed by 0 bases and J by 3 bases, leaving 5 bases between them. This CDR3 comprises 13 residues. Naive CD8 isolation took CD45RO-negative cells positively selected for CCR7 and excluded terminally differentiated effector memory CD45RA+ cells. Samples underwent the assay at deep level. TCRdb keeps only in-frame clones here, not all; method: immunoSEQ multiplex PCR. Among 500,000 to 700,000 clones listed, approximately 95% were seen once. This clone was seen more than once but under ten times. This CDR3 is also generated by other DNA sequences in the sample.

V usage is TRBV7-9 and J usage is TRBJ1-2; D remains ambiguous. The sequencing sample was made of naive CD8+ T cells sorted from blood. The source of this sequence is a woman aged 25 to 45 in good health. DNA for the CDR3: TGTGCCAGCAGCTTAGCGGGAGACTATGGCTACACCTTC. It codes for CASSLAGDYGYTF.